The rows below give T cell receptor beta chains drawn from one sample of a study of OX40 agonist ivuxolimab in advanced cancers. Produced via immunoSEQ multiplex PCR; TCRdb's table is partial and in-frame only. The top ten clones hold 2.6% of a sample with about 93,000 clones, roughly 90% of them seen once. The sequences come from CD4+ or CD8+ T cells sorted from blood, collected in a trial of the OX40 agonist ivuxolimab. Receptor source: an adult with an advanced solid tumor such as melanoma, head and neck, liver or kidney cancer. The CDR3 runs from the conserved cysteine through the conserved F or W. D genes are given only for firm matches. The size entry is marked missing in some rows and otherwise reads once, few, many or a size class.

j_call clone_size d_call v_call cdr3_nt cdr3_aa
TRBJ1-5 . . TRBV19 TGTGCCAGTAGTATAGAGGACGGTCAGCCCCAGCATTTT CASSIEDGQPQHF
TRBJ2-7 . . TRBV6-6 TGTGCCAGCAGTTACGGGCATCCGAGGGGCCACGAGCAGTACTTC CASSYGHPRGHEQYF
TRBJ2-5 . . TRBV5-8 TGTGCCAGCAGCTTCACGGGAAAAGAGACCCAGTACTTC CASSFTGKETQYF
TRBJ2-2 . . TRBV7-2 TGTGCCAGCAGCCGTAAGGTAGCGACGAACACCGGGGAGCTGTTTTTT CASSRKVATNTGELFF
TRBJ1-4 . . TRBV4-1 TGCGCCAGCAGCCAAGTGATCGATGAAAAACTGTTTTTT CASSQVIDEKLFF
TRBJ2-5 . TRBD1 TRBV5-1 TGCGCCAGCAGCTTACAGGGGGGAGAGACCCAGTACTTC CASSLQGGETQYF
TRBJ2-7 . TRBD2 TRBV6-1 TGTGCCAGCAGTGAGCTAGCGGGAGGACCCTACGAGCAGTACTTC CASSELAGGPYEQYF
TRBJ2-5 . TRBD2 TRBV10-3 TGTGCCATCAGTAAAGCGGGATACGGAGAGACCCAGTACTTC CAISKAGYGETQYF
TRBJ2-4 . TRBD2 TRBV30 TGTGCCTGGAGTGTACCGGGGGGAAGGGGTAGCATTCAGTACTTC CAWSVPGGRGSIQYF
TRBJ1-5 . . TRBV28 TGTGCCAGCAGTTTAGAGACACCGTATAGCAATCAGCCCCAGCATTTT CASSLETPYSNQPQHF
TRBJ1-2 few . TRBV29-1 TGCAGCGCCGAGGGGGAGTTTAACTATGGCTACACCTTC CSAEGEFNYGYTF
TRBJ2-1 . . TRBV6-1 TGTGCCAGCAGTGGAAGGGGAAATGAGCAGTTCTTC CASSGRGNEQFF
TRBJ2-7 . TRBD1 TRBV7-6 TGTGCCAGCAGCACGGGACAGGGCTACGAGCAGTACTTC CASSTGQGYEQYF
TRBJ2-7 once TRBD1 TRBV7-9 TGTGCCAGCAGCCCTGGACAGGGGATAGACGAGCAGTACTTC CASSPGQGIDEQYF
TRBJ2-7 . TRBD1 TRBV10-3 TGTGCCATCAGTGGCTCGACAGGGAAGGGGGTAAGAGGCTACGAGCAGTACTTC CAISGSTGKGVRGYEQYF
TRBJ2-5 . TRBD2 TRBV2 TGTGCCAGCAGTGAAGACGCCAGCGGGAGTGTCCAAGAGACCCAGTACTTC CASSEDASGSVQETQYF
TRBJ2-1 once TRBD2 TRBV15 TGTGCCACCAGCAGAGATGTCCCTAGCGGGAGGGTAGGGGAGCAGTTCTTC CATSRDVPSGRVGEQFF
TRBJ2-5 once . TRBV15 TGTGCCACCAGCAGCAGCCAAGAGACCCAGTACTTC CATSSSQETQYF
TRBJ2-1 . . TRBV7-9 TGTGCCAGCAGCTTAGAACACTCCTACAATGAGCAGTTCTTC CASSLEHSYNEQFF
TRBJ1-5 . TRBD1 TRBV30 TGTGCCTGGAGTAGAGGGACAGATATCAGCAATCAGCCCCAGCATTTT CAWSRGTDISNQPQHF
TRBJ1-6 . . TRBV5-1 TGCGCCAGCAGCTTGGTCGGGAGATATTCACCCCTCCACTTT CASSLVGRYSPLHF
TRBJ2-2 . . TRBV30 TGTGCCTGGAACCCGGGGGCCGGGGAGCTGTTTTTT CAWNPGAGELFF
TRBJ1-2 . . TRBV19 TGTGCCAGCTACGGACGGTCCTATGGCTACACCTTC CASYGRSYGYTF
TRBJ2-7 . . TRBV9 TGTGCCAGCAGCGTAGATCACGGGAGCTACGAGCAGTACTTC CASSVDHGSYEQYF
TRBJ1-2 . . TRBV28 TGTGCCAGTTTTTGGGGGGGAAATAACTATGGCTACACCTTC CASFWGGNNYGYTF
TRBJ2-7 . . TRBV11-2 TGTGCCAGCAGCCTTGGGTCCTTCCACGAGCAGTACTTC CASSLGSFHEQYF